One and the same sample provided the 20 T cell receptor beta chains below, sequenced in a study of T cells after yellow fever vaccination. TCRdb used MiXCR to reprocess the 5' RACE reads, holding one entry per CDR3 protein. This table holds about 350,000 distinct CDR3 sequences, 8% to 9.5% found once. Sequencing was performed on PBMCs, taken around 45 days after the first yellow fever vaccination. The receptor source for this set is a man between 18 and 29 years old who received the YFV17D yellow fever vaccine.

A few counts support this clonotype. This chain joins TRBV20-1 and TRBJ1-5; D is unclear. Germline values: CDR1 DFQATT, CDR2 SNEGSKA (reference sequence). The CDR3 runs 11 residues. V lost 0 bases and J 7 bases, leaving 4 bases between the germline ends. In DNA form, the CDR3 reads TGCAGTGCTAGAGAATCGCAGCCCCAGCATTTT. Its protein is CSARESQPQHF.

There are a few counts of this clonotype. CDR3 loop: CASSSLPGAVATNEKLFF. The CDR3 DNA follows: TGCGCCAGCAGCTCCCTCCCCGGGGCAGTCGCAACTAATGAAAAACTGTTTTTT. The rearrangement uses TRBV5-1 and TRBJ1-4; D may be TRBD1 (5 bases). CDR1 is SGHRS and CDR2 is YFSETQ in the germline V gene. The CDR3 covers 18 residues. Trimming took 3 bases from V and 0 from J, leaving 18 bases between them.

This clonotype was detected only a few times. The chain combines TRBV20-1 with TRBJ2-2; D is uncertain. Germline assignment: CDR1 DFQATT and CDR2 SNEGSKA (reference sequence). V was clipped by 7 bases and J by 6 bases, with 12 bases between them. CDR3 size: 12 residues. CDR3 loop: CSVQRSPGELFF. CDR3 in DNA: TGCAGTGTACAGAGATCCCCCGGGGAGCTGTTTTTT.

This clonotype was picked up many times. V usage is TRBV30 and J usage is TRBJ2-7; the D gene is possibly TRBD1 (6 bases). Trimming stripped 2 bases from V and 1 base from J, with 12 bases between. From germline, CDR1 is GTSNPN and CDR2 SVGIG (reference sequence). The CDR3 loop spans 14 amino acids. Here the CDR3 DNA reads TGTGCCTGGAGTAGCAGGGGAATATCCTACGAGCAGTACTTC. The encoded protein is CAWSSRGISYEQYF.

This clonotype has a handful of counts. The chain carries TRBV29-1 and TRBJ1-1, with D maybe TRBD1 (5 bases). Germline-derived CDR1 and CDR2 are SQVTM and ANQGSEA. This CDR3 spans 13 amino acids. V was pared by 3 bases and J by 4 bases, with 12 bases between. CDR3 nucleotide sequence: TGCAGCGTTGACCCCAGGGCAGGCACTGAAGCTTTCTTT. This sequence encodes CSVDPRAGTEAFF.

This clonotype was counted a few times. This chain joins TRBV7-9 and TRBJ1-2; no definite D call. V was clipped by 2 bases and J by 5 bases, with 15 bases between them. In germline, CDR1 is SEHNR, CDR2 FQNEAQ (reference sequence). This CDR3 spans 15 amino acids. DNA of the CDR3: TGTGCCAGCAGCTTAAACACTGACATGGGGTATGGCTACACCTTC. Encoded protein: CASSLNTDMGYGYTF. Drawing the rest from reference TRBV7-9 and TRBJ1-2, the complete variable domain is DTGVSQNPRHKITKRGQNVTFRCDPISEHNRLYWYRQTLGQGPEFLTYFQNEAQLEKSRLLSDRFSAERPKGSFSTLEIQRTEQGDSAMYLCASSLNTDMGYGYTFGSGTRLTVV.

The genes are TRBV25-1 and TRBJ1-2; 9 nucleotides align to TRBD1. The J segment lost 7 bases and the V segment lost 4 bases, leaving 10 bases of the junction unmatched. CDR3 length equals 15 residues. From germline, CDR1 is MGHDK and CDR2 SYGVNS. This CDR3 is CASSASGTGSTGYTF. The DNA for the CDR3 is TGTGCCAGCAGTGCCTCCGGGACAGGGTCCACTGGCTACACCTTC.

This clonotype was seen a few times. This rearrangement joins TRBV20-1 to TRBJ1-5, with unresolved D. The germline V gene encodes CDR1 DFQATT and CDR2 SNEGSKA (reference sequence). The length of the CDR3 is 13 residues. V was clipped by 2 bases and J by 5 bases, with 10 bases between them. The chain's CDR3 is CSARLGQDQPQHF. The CDR3 bases are TGCAGTGCTAGATTGGGTCAAGATCAGCCCCAGCATTTT.

This clonotype was counted ten times or more. V and J are TRBV7-2 and TRBJ2-7; the D is unclear. V was shortened by 6 bases and J by 4 bases, with 16 bases between the two germline ends. The V gene's germline CDR1 is SGHTA and CDR2 FQGNSA. The length of the CDR3 is 14 residues. The CDR3 here is CASSPHGNLYEQYV. CDR3 bases: TGTGCCAGCAGTCCTCATGGTAACTTATACGAGCAGTACGTC.

This clonotype was recorded a few times. This chain uses TRBV7-2 with TRBJ2-3, with 8 nucleotides matching TRBD2. Germline CDR1 is SGHTA and CDR2 is FQGNSA. Trimming cost V 3 bases and J 4 bases; bases outside gene matches: 3. The CDR3 totals 14 residues. The CDR3 sequence is CASSFGLAADTQYF. The CDR3 DNA reads TGTGCCAGCAGCTTCGGACTAGCAGCAGATACGCAGTATTTT.

The rearrangement links TRBV7-2 to TRBJ2-5; D tentatively fits TRBD1 or TRBD2 (6 bases each). Germline CDR1 reads SGHTA; CDR2 reads FQGNSA. The CDR3 spans 17 residues. The V end lost 7 bases, the J end lost 5 bases, and 26 bases lay between the germline ends. CDR3 bases: TGTGCCAGCACCACAGAGGGGGGATACGGTTTACGGGAGACCCAGTACTTC. It codes for CASTTEGGYGLRETQYF.

This chain joins TRBV7-2 and TRBJ2-1; 7 bases map to TRBD2. The CDR3 covers 14 residues. V was clipped by 2 bases and J by 6 bases; unmatched bases: 4. Germline loops: CDR1 SGHTA, CDR2 FQGNSA. CDR3 protein: CASSLWASGNEQFF. The CDR3 coding sequence is TGTGCCAGCAGCTTATGGGCTAGCGGCAATGAGCAGTTCTTC.

In DNA form, the CDR3 reads TGCAGTGCTAGAGATCCAGGGGACACCCTCTACGAGCAGTACGTC. Translation: CSARDPGDTLYEQYV. The J gene is TRBJ2-7, the V gene TRBV20-1; a possible D gene is TRBD1 (6 bases). With 0 bases removed from V and 3 bases from J, the gap between germline ends came to 15 bases. This CDR3 has 15 residues. Germline CDR1 reads DFQATT; CDR2 reads SNEGSKA (reference sequence).

The CDR3 DNA reads TGCGCCAGCAGCCGACTGTCAGGGACGGAGGGCGGGGTTGAAGCTTTCTTT. Its protein is CASSRLSGTEGGVEAFF. This chain uses TRBV4-1 with TRBJ1-1, with D possibly matching TRBD1 (5 bases). The CDR3 is 17 residues long. CDR1 and CDR2 from the germline V gene are MGHRA and YSYEKL. V lost 4 bases to trimming and J lost 7 bases, with 25 bases between them.

This clonotype showed up many times. The V gene is TRBV7-8, the J gene TRBJ2-7; 9 bases match TRBD1. This CDR3 is built from 15 residues. Germline V lookup: CDR1 SGHVS, CDR2 FQNEAQ. V shed 3 bases, J shed 4 bases, and the junction held 7 bases outside the gene matches. The CDR3 coding sequence is TGTGCCAGCAGCTTCGAGGGACAGGGCTGGTACGAGCAGTACGTC. This encodes CASSFEGQGWYEQYV.

The V call is TRBV29-1, the J call TRBJ2-7; D uncertain. The CDR3 has 10 residues. Germline V gene sequence: CDR1 SQVTM, CDR2 ANQGSEA. The CDR3 region is CPPPWGEQYV. The DNA for the CDR3 is TGCCCTCCACCCTGGGGTGAGCAGTACGTC.

This clonotype was seen at least ten times. The rearrangement links TRBV5-1 to TRBJ2-2; no definite D call. The CDR3 is 14 residues long. V lost 5 bases to trimming and J lost 4 bases, with 12 bases between them. Germline loops: CDR1 SGHRS, CDR2 YFSETQ. The CDR3 DNA sequence: TGCGCCAGCAGTCTTGGTTCGAGCACCGGGGAGCTGTTTTTT. It translates to CASSLGSSTGELFF.

The gene calls are TRBV12-3 or TRBV12-4 and TRBJ2-5, with 8 bases that match TRBD2. The CDR3 is made up of 17 amino acids. V shed 3 bases and J 1 base; nucleotides not matched to a gene: 10. CDR3 bases: TGTGCCAGCAGTTTTCCCCAGGAGAGCGGGGGCCAAGAGACCCAGTACTTC. Translation: CASSFPQESGGQETQYF.

This clonotype was found a few times. The chain recombines TRBV4-2 with TRBJ2-5; possible D gene TRBD2, 7 bases. This CDR3 contains 16 residues. V lost 1 base and J lost 3, with 15 bases in between. Looked up from germline, CDR1 is LGHNA and CDR2 is YNFKEQ. As DNA, the CDR3 is TGTGCCAGCAGCCAAGTTAGGGGGGGCCGGGAAGAGACCCAGTACTTC. Translated, it gives CASSQVRGGREETQYF.

The V call is TRBV5-1, the J call TRBJ1-6, with D maybe TRBD1 (6 bases). The CDR3 sequence is 14 residues long. The germline V gene has CDR1 SGHRS and CDR2 YFSETQ. Trimming removed 4 bases from V and 3 bases from J, with 8 bases in between. CDR3 nucleotides: TGCGCCAGCAGCAAGGACAGCTATAATTCACCCCTCCACTTT. This sequence encodes CASSKDSYNSPLHF.